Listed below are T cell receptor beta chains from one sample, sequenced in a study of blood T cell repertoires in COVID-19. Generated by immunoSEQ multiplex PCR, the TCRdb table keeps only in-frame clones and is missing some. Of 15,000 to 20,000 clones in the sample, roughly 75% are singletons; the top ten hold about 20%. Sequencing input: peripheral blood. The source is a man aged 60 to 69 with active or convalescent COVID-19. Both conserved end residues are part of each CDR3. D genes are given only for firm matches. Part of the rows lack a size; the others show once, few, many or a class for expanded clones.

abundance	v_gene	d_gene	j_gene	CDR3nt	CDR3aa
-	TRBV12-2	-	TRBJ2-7	TGTGCAAGTCGCTCTACTAGCTCCTACGAGCAGTACTTC	CASRSTSSYEQYF
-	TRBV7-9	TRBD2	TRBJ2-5	TGTGCCAGCAGCTTCCTAGCGGGGGGTTGGCAAGAGACCCAGTACTTC	CASSFLAGGWQETQYF
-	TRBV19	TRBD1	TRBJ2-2	TGTGCCACTCATGCCAGACAGGGGGCCGGCGGGGAGCTGTTTTTT	CATHARQGAGGELFF
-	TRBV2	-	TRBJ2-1	TGTGCCAGCAGAGAGTCAGGCAATGAGCAGTTCTTC	CASRESGNEQFF
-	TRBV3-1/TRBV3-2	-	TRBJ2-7	TGTGCCAGGACTGAGCAGTACTTC	CARTEQYF
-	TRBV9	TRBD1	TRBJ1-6	TGTGCCAGCAGTCCTACGGACAGGTATAATTCACCCCTCCACTTT	CASSPTDRYNSPLHF
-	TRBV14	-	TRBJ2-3	TGTGCCAGCAGCCAAAAATCGCCGGGCACAGATACGCAGTATTTT	CASSQKSPGTDTQYF
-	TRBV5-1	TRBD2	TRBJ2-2	TGCGCCAGCAGCGCCAGGACTAGCGGAGACACCGGGGAGCTGTTTTTT	CASSARTSGDTGELFF
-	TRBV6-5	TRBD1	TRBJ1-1	TGTGCCAGCAGACCCGGGACAGGGAAAGCTTTCTTT	CASRPGTGKAFF
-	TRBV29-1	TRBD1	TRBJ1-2	TGCAGCTGCCCGGGACAGGGGGCTGGTGGCTACACCTTC	CSCPGQGAGGYTF
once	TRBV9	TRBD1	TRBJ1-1	TGTGCCAGCAGTCTATCCCGTGGGGACAGGGCTGGGACTGAAGCTTTCTTT	CASSLSRGDRAGTEAFF
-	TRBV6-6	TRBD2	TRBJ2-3	TGTGCCAGCGCCCTAGCGGGATCACGCACAGATACGCAGTATTTT	CASALAGSRTDTQYF
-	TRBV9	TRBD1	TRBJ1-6	TGTGCCAGCAGCGCAACAGGGGGTTCACCCCTCCACTTT	CASSATGGSPLHF
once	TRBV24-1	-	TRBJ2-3	TGTGCCACGGGCCTCACAGATACGCAGTATTTT	CATGLTDTQYF
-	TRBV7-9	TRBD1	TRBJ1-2	TGTGCCAGCAGCTTAGGGACAGGGTATGGCTACACCTTC	CASSLGTGYGYTF
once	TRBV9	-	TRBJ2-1	TGTGCCAGCAGCGTAGGGCAGGGGACGTATGAGCAGTTCTTC	CASSVGQGTYEQFF
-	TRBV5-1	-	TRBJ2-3	TGCGCCAGCAGGCTAGGCGCTTCTAGCACAGATACGCAGTATTTT	CASRLGASSTDTQYF
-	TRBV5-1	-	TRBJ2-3	TGCGCCAGCAGCCCCGGGGATAGCGCGGCAGATACGCAGTATTTT	CASSPGDSAADTQYF
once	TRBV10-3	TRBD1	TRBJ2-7	TGTGCCATCAGTGAGTCTGACAGGGGGTACGAGCAGTACTTC	CAISESDRGYEQYF
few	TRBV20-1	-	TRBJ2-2	TGCAGTGCCACCCGACAGGGGGAGCTGTTTTTT	CSATRQGELFF
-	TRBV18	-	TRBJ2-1	TGTGCCAGCTCACCTACAGGCGATGAGCAGTTCTTC	CASSPTGDEQFF
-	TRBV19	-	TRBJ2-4	TGTGCCAGTAAGGCGACTTTAGCCAAAAACATTCAGTACTTC	CASKATLAKNIQYF
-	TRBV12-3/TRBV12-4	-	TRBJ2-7	TGTGCCAGCAGCGGAGGCAGTCTAGGGGAGCAGTACTTC	CASSGGSLGEQYF
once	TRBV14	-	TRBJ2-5	TGTGCCAGCAGCGCACTAAGCCAAGAGACCCAGTACTTC	CASSALSQETQYF
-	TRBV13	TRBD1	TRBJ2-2	TGTGCCGCTACGTCAGGGGGCAGCGGCGGGGAGCTGTTTTTT	CAATSGGSGGELFF
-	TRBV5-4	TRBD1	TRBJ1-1	TGTGCCAGCAGCCTTGCCCAGGGGGCCCGCACTGAAGCTTTCTTT	CASSLAQGARTEAFF
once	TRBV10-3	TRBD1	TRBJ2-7	TGTGCCATCAGTGAGAGTGTAGGGACAGGCGCCTACGAGCAGTACTTC	CAISESVGTGAYEQYF
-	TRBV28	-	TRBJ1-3	TGTGCCAGCAGTTCTAACCAGGGGTTGGGCTCTGGAAACACCATATATTTT	CASSSNQGLGSGNTIYF